This T cell receptor (beta chain) was identified in a study of blood T cell repertoires in COVID-19. For the study at large: Samples taken during acute and convalescent COVID-19 were collected in the United States, Italy and Spain. T cells, B-cell-depleted T cells, or PBMCs supplied cDNA or gDNA.

In assigning cohorts, the study relied on participant-reported clinical history. J was trimmed by 4 bases and V by 8 bases; bases with no gene match: 4. CDR3 length equals 13 residues. The germline CDR1 and CDR2 sequences are MNHEY and SVGAGI. The authors' processing: Scientists estimated how many nucleated cells there were by amplifying reference gene primers. TCRdb keeps only in-frame clones here, not all; method: immunoSEQ multiplex PCR. V, J and clone size are taken as reported in that table, and D and trimming were inferred from the DNA itself. Of roughly 130,000 clones in the sample, roughly 83% were seen once.

The sequenced sample was PBMCs or T cells enriched from blood (not recorded which). The receptor comes from a man aged 40-49 years with acute COVID-19. The chain carries TRBV6-5 and TRBJ2-3; 9 nucleotides agree with TRBD2. The CDR3 DNA reads as TGTGCCAGCTCTAGCGGGGCCCCAGATACGCAGTATTTT. Amino acids: CASSSGAPDTQYF.